The T cell receptor beta chain under discussion was sequenced for a study of cytomegalovirus exposure and HLA in healthy donors. For the study at large: When 398 donors were genotyped, roughly 80% of them were found to fall in the Caucasian-associated ancestry cluster.

It was with 60 Vbeta and 13 Jbeta primers that the PCR ran. Profiled with immunoSEQ multiplex PCR; TCRdb holds only in-frame clones, not every one. Its table records about 110,000 clones. Though probably carrying unrecorded immune exposures, donors were nominally healthy at sampling. Germline V gene lookup returns CDR1 SGHKS and CDR2 YYEKEE (reference sequence). The CDR3 contains 16 residues. V shed 4 bases, J shed 2 bases, and the junction held 10 bases outside the gene matches. Study-wide findings and caveats: Previous analysis showed most TCR beta V segments were productive about 90% or about 30% of the time. The investigators catalogued under 200 TCR beta chains as cytomegalovirus-associated.

In the case of this clone: Antigen: not known.

Input material: PBMCs. The origin of this receptor is a man aged 45-65 years in good health and CMV-seronegative. This chain joins TRBV5-5 and TRBJ1-2; the match to TRBD1 covers 8 bases. CDR3 coding DNA: TGTGCCAGCAGCCTGGGCGACAGGGGACTAAACTATGGCTACACCTTC. This encodes CASSLGDRGLNYGYTF.